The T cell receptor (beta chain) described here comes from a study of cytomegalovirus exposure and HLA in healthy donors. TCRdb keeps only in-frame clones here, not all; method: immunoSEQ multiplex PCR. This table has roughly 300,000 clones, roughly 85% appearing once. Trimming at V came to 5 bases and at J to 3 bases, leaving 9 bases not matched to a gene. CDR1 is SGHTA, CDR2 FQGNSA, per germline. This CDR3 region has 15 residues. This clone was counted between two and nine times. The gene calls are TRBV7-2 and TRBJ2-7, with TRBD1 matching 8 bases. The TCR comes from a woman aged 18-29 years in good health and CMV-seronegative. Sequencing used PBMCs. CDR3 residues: CASSPVTGTGYEQYF. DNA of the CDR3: TGTGCCAGCAGCCCGGTTACCGGGACAGGCTACGAGCAGTACTTC.